Below are 31 T cell receptor beta chains sequenced from a single sample in a study of response to subunit inactivated influenza vaccine. TCRdb itself ran the RT-PCR reads through MiXCR, one entry per CDR3 protein. The sample includes about 800,000 distinct CDR3 sequences, around 21% of them seen just once. The material was PBMCs from blood, obtained 4 to 6 days after vaccination. The receptors come from a man aged 50 to 59 who received an inactivated influenza vaccine.

The rearrangement uses TRBV12-3 or TRBV12-4 and TRBJ2-2, with a weak D call TRBD1 (6 bases). The germline V and J ends were trimmed by 7 bases and 2 bases, with 11 bases remaining between them. The CDR3 sequence is 14 residues long. The DNA of the CDR3 is TGTGCCAGCACCCCGGACAGCAACACCGGGGAGCTGTTTTTT. Translating it yields CASTPDSNTGELFF.

The chain links TRBV15 to TRBJ1-5; no definite D call. The V gene lost 5 bases and the J gene lost 2 bases, with 13 bases spanning the gap. In germline, CDR1 is LNHNV, CDR2 YYDKDF (reference sequence). This CDR3 region has 15 residues. CDR3 DNA sequence: TGTGCCACCAGCCCGGGAGGTTGGGGCAATCAGCCCCAGCATTTT. Its translation is CATSPGGWGNQPQHF.

J is TRBJ2-5 and V is TRBV10-3; 10 nucleotides line up with TRBD1. The CDR3 has 16 amino acids. V shed 4 bases and J 0 bases; nucleotides not matched to a gene: 5. Germline V lookup: CDR1 ENHRY, CDR2 SYGVKD. For the CDR3, the DNA is TGTGCCATCAGTGGGCGGGACAGGGGAGACCAAGAGACCCAGTACTTC. It yields the protein CAISGRDRGDQETQYF.

The table lists this clonotype with many counts. The rearrangement joins TRBV4-3 to TRBJ2-5, with D possibly TRBD1 on 6 matching bases. V was clipped by 0 bases and J by 4 bases, with 6 bases between them. This CDR3 comprises 13 residues. Per the germline V gene, CDR1 is LGHNA and CDR2 is YSLEER. The CDR3 bases are TGCGCCAGCAGCCAAGACAGGGGAGAGACCCAGTACTTC. Encoded protein: CASSQDRGETQYF.

CDR3 bases: TGTGCCAGCAGCCTGACCCGGAGTAATTCACCCCTCCACTTT. It is translated as CASSLTRSNSPLHF. This chain links TRBV6-1 with TRBJ1-6; D ambiguous. Per germline, CDR1 MNHNS and CDR2 SASEGT. Trimming took 6 bases from V and 6 from J, leaving 12 bases between them. This CDR3 is built from 14 residues.

This clonotype appeared a few times. The chain carries TRBV28 and TRBJ2-7, with TRBD1 identical over 7 bases. Losses at the gene ends were 5 bases for V and 0 bases for J; bases not matched to a gene: 19. Germline CDR1 and CDR2: MDHEN and SYDVKM. This CDR3 is 19 amino acids long. The chain's CDR3 is CASSDYPGQIRSSSYEQYF. The CDR3 DNA reads as TGTGCCAGCAGTGACTATCCGGGACAGATCAGGTCAAGCTCCTACGAGCAGTACTTC.

This clonotype was counted a few times. V gene TRBV6-2 or TRBV6-3 combines with J gene TRBJ2-1; 7 bases are shared with TRBD1. CDR3 size: 14 residues. V lost 6 bases and J lost 5; bases outside the gene matches: 7. Germline values: CDR1 MNHEY, CDR2 SVGEGT. The CDR3 DNA follows: TGTGCCAGCAGGCAGACAGGGTGGGACAATGAGCAGTTCTTC. This encodes CASRQTGWDNEQFF.

V gene TRBV6-6 combines with J gene TRBJ1-6; TRBD1 is a possible D gene (5 bases). The CDR3 covers 12 residues. Germline values: CDR1 MNHNY, CDR2 SVGAGI (reference sequence). V dropped 6 bases and J dropped 6 bases, with 6 bases sitting between them. CDR3 residues: CASRDINSPLHF. The CDR3 nucleotides read TGTGCCAGCAGGGACATTAATTCACCCCTCCACTTT.

V gene TRBV10-3 combines with J gene TRBJ2-3; maybe TRBD2 (5 bases). V lost 3 bases and J lost 0, with 7 bases in between. The germline gives CDR1 ENHRY, CDR2 SYGVKD. This CDR3 has 14 amino acids. The CDR3 is CAISDKRSTDTQYF. CDR3 coding DNA: TGTGCCATCAGTGACAAGCGGAGCACAGATACGCAGTATTTT.

The CDR3 sequence is CASSLAPSGRAGQYF. The DNA of the CDR3 is TGTGCCAGCAGTTTAGCTCCTAGCGGGAGGGCAGGGCAGTACTTC. The chain couples TRBV12-3 or TRBV12-4 to TRBJ2-7, with 12 bases matching TRBD2. CDR3 length: 15 residues. With V trimmed by 0 bases and J by 9 bases, 6 bases remained unmatched.

The genes are TRBV12-3 or TRBV12-4 and TRBJ2-3; 8 bases are shared with TRBD1. The CDR3 is made up of 15 amino acids. J gave up 1 base and V 4 bases, and 4 bases lay outside the gene matches. The CDR3 DNA reads TGTGCCAGCAGTTGGTCGGGACAGGGCACAGATACGCAGTATTTT. It translates to CASSWSGQGTDTQYF.

The chain couples TRBV5-1 to TRBJ1-1; D gene uncertain. Germline lookup yields CDR1 SGHRS and CDR2 YFSETQ. Trimming cost V 2 bases and J 0 bases, with 11 bases left between them. The CDR3 consists of 15 residues. The CDR3 here is CASSLAPEMNTEAFF. The CDR3 DNA reads TGCGCCAGCAGCTTAGCCCCAGAAATGAACACTGAAGCTTTCTTT.

The genes are TRBV4-2 and TRBJ2-2; no definite D call. The V gene's germline CDR1 is LGHNA and CDR2 YNFKEQ. V shed 0 bases and J shed 1 base, with 9 bases lying between them. CDR3 length: 16 residues. The chain's CDR3 is CASSQDKVKNTGELFF. In DNA, the CDR3 is TGTGCCAGCAGCCAAGACAAAGTAAAGAACACCGGGGAGCTGTTTTTT.

The gene calls are TRBV27 and TRBJ2-7; D perhaps matches TRBD1 (5 bases). The V end was cut by 6 bases, the J end by 6 bases, with 15 bases between. The germline V gene encodes CDR1 MNHEY and CDR2 SMNVEV (reference sequence). The length of the CDR3 is 13 residues. The CDR3 DNA is TGTGCCAGCAGCAAGCTAGGGGTCGGCGAGCAGTACTTC. Translated: CASSKLGVGEQYF.

The genes are TRBV14 and TRBJ2-1; TRBD2 aligns across 7 bases. Germline V CDR1 and CDR2: SGHDN, FVKESK. The junction had 5 bases not matched to a gene; V was cut back by 3 bases and J by 0 bases. The length of the CDR3 is 16 residues. The CDR3 DNA reads as TGTGCCAGCAGCCAGTTCCGGGGGGTCTCCTACAATGAGCAGTTCTTC. Residues: CASSQFRGVSYNEQFF.

This clonotype was observed a few times. V and J are TRBV29-1 and TRBJ2-4; 7 positions agree with TRBD1. The CDR3 spans 17 residues. V gave up 6 bases and J gave up 8 bases; unmatched junction bases: 22. Germline loops: CDR1 SQVTM, CDR2 ANQGSEA. CDR3 protein: CSVQHRQGPSGKYIQYF. The CDR3, as DNA: TGCAGCGTCCAACACCGACAGGGACCCTCGGGGAAATACATTCAGTACTTC.

The CDR3: CASSGQGITDTQYF. CDR3 DNA: TGTGCCAGTAGTGGGCAGGGTATCACAGATACGCAGTATTTT. The chain combines TRBV19 with TRBJ2-3, with D tentatively TRBD1 (5 bases). The V and J ends lost 5 bases and 2 bases respectively, with 11 bases between them. This CDR3 contains 14 residues. Germline V gene lookup returns CDR1 LNHDA and CDR2 SQIVND (reference sequence). Based on the CDR3 plus reference TRBV19 and TRBJ2-3, the full variable domain is DGGITQSPKYLFRKEGQNVTLSCEQNLNHDAMYWYRQDPGQGLRLIYYSQIVNDFQKGDIAEGYSVSREKKESFPLTVTSAQKNPTAFYLCASSGQGITDTQYFGPGTRLTVL.

Only a few counts were recorded for this clonotype. This chain links TRBV7-2 with TRBJ2-3, with TRBD1 identical over 9 bases. CDR1 is SGHTA and CDR2 is FQGNSA in the germline V gene. The CDR3 is 15 residues long. With 5 bases clipped from V and 2 bases from J, the junction kept 5 bases outside the gene matches. The DNA of the CDR3 is TGTGCCAGCAGCCGGGACAGGGATTACACAGATACGCAGTATTTT. Amino acid sequence: CASSRDRDYTDTQYF.

In its sample, this clonotype was seen a few times. V is TRBV2 and J is TRBJ2-7; D is undetermined. V was pared by 3 bases and J by 2 bases, with 8 bases between. Looked up from germline, CDR1 is SNHLY and CDR2 is FYNNEI. The CDR3 runs 13 residues. CDR3 sequence reads: CASSDSFAYEQYF. CDR3 DNA sequence: TGTGCCAGCAGTGACAGTTTCGCCTACGAGCAGTACTTC.

The genes are TRBV27 and TRBJ2-1; 9 bases map to TRBD2. With 7 bases clipped from V and 1 base from J, the junction kept 17 bases outside the gene matches. Germline V gene sequence: CDR1 MNHEY, CDR2 SMNVEV (reference sequence). This CDR3 contains 19 residues. The CDR3 DNA reads as TGTGCCAGCACCATATTATCGGCTAGCGGGGCACTTTCCTACAATGAGCAGTTCTTC. Translating it yields CASTILSASGALSYNEQFF.

The rearrangement joins TRBV4-3 to TRBJ2-7; no clear D gene. Germline assignment: CDR1 LGHNA and CDR2 YSLEER. This CDR3 comprises 15 residues. V lost 4 bases, J lost 4 bases, and 17 bases lay in between. CDR3 in amino acids: CASSPGLGTVYEQYF. The DNA of the CDR3 is TGCGCCAGCAGCCCTGGGCTTGGCACCGTATACGAGCAGTACTTC.

This chain links TRBV3-1 with TRBJ2-5, with D unclear. The V end was cut by 1 base, the J end by 6 bases, with 3 bases between. Germline loops: CDR1 LGHDT, CDR2 YNNKEL (reference sequence). The CDR3 spans 11 residues. The CDR3 DNA sequence: TGTGCCAGCAGCCAAGTGAAGACCCAGTACTTC. It translates to CASSQVKTQYF.

The chain recombines TRBV2 with TRBJ2-5, with a possible D match to TRBD1 (6 bases). The germline CDR1 and CDR2 sequences are SNHLY and FYNNEI. The CDR3 is 13 residues long. The V end was cut by 10 bases, the J end by 2 bases, with 14 bases between. The CDR3 sequence is CATGGRGQETQYF. CDR3 DNA sequence: TGTGCCACCGGAGGTAGGGGGCAAGAGACCCAGTACTTC.

The V call is TRBV11-1, the J call TRBJ2-1, with 10 positions matching TRBD2. Germline loops: CDR1 SGHAT, CDR2 FQDESV (reference sequence). The V and J ends lost 5 bases and 9 bases, in that order; junction bases with no gene match: 19. The CDR3 loop spans 18 amino acids. The CDR3 region has the DNA TGTGCCAGCAGCACCTACCGCGAGCTAGCGGGAGATCGGGGTGAGCAGTTCTTC. Translated: CASSTYRELAGDRGEQFF.

J is TRBJ2-7 and V is TRBV6-5, with D uncertain. The CDR3 spans 17 residues. V was pared by 0 bases and J by 2 bases, with 17 bases between. The germline V gene encodes CDR1 MNHEY and CDR2 SVGAGI. CDR3 residues: CASSYSRSLAKAYEQYF. The CDR3 DNA is TGTGCCAGCAGTTACTCTAGGAGTTTGGCTAAGGCCTACGAGCAGTACTTC.

This clonotype was observed a few times. This chain uses TRBV12-3 or TRBV12-4 with TRBJ2-2, with TRBD2 matching 9 bases. V dropped 4 bases and J dropped 7; count of bases not matched to a gene: 10. The CDR3 runs 16 residues. The CDR3 DNA reads as TGTGCCAGCAGTTATCCCGGCGGGAGGGCCGACGGGGAGCTGTTTTTT. As protein: CASSYPGGRADGELFF.

This clonotype occurred a few times. The chain uses TRBV15 and TRBJ2-1; possible D gene TRBD1, 7 bases. This CDR3 contains 19 residues. The V end was cut by 3 bases, the J end by 6 bases, with 27 bases between. Germline assignment: CDR1 LNHNV and CDR2 YYDKDF (reference sequence). The CDR3 DNA reads as TGTGCCACCAGCAGTGGAAGAGGAGGGGGCGGCCATTCCCGCAATGAGCAGTTCTTC. The encoded protein is CATSSGRGGGGHSRNEQFF.

The chain joins TRBV4-3 to TRBJ2-7; the D gene is possibly TRBD2 (5 bases). Germline assignment: CDR1 LGHNA and CDR2 YSLEER. V was clipped by 0 bases and J by 3 bases, with 12 bases between them. CDR3 length equals 15 residues. The CDR3 region has the DNA TGCGCCAGCAGCCAAGAGGCCGGGGTTCTCTACGAGCAGTACTTC. Translated: CASSQEAGVLYEQYF.

This sequence joins TRBV20-1 and TRBJ2-3; D gene ambiguous. The V and J ends lost 7 bases and 6 bases respectively, with 11 bases between them. Germline CDR1 is DFQATT and CDR2 is SNEGSKA (reference sequence). CDR3 length: 11 amino acids. CDR3: CSDMFFDTQYF. The CDR3 DNA follows: TGCAGTGACATGTTTTTCGATACGCAGTATTTT.

This sequence joins TRBV7-2 and TRBJ2-2; 8 positions agree with TRBD2. The CDR3 runs to 17 residues. Germline values: CDR1 SGHTA, CDR2 FQGNSA. The trim removed 2 bases at V and 1 base at J, leaving 6 bases unmatched. The CDR3 DNA reads TGTGCCAGCAGCTTATCACTCCTAGCGGGGAACACCGGGGAGCTGTTTTTT. Translation: CASSLSLLAGNTGELFF.

This clonotype was seen a few times. This chain uses TRBV4-2 with TRBJ2-5; 10 bases match TRBD2. The V and J ends lost 4 bases and 2 bases, in that order; junction bases with no gene match: 7. This CDR3 is built from 16 residues. Germline values: CDR1 LGHNA, CDR2 YNFKEQ. CDR3 amino acids: CASSPRLAGVQETQYF. CDR3 coding DNA: TGTGCCAGCAGCCCTCGCCTAGCGGGGGTACAAGAGACCCAGTACTTC.